The T cell receptor (beta chain) described here comes from a study of blood T cell repertoires in COVID-19. Study-level background: Sites across the United States, Italy and Spain contributed samples from acute and convalescent COVID-19. T cells, B-cell-depleted T cells, or PBMCs provided the cDNA or gDNA that served as material.

Germline CDR1 reads LNHDA; CDR2 reads SQIVND (reference sequence). The CDR3 spans 14 residues. Trimming left V 4 bases short and J 4 bases short, with 8 bases between. In the original analysis: Researchers report that nucleated cell counts were estimated from reference gene primer amplification. TCRdb's table, derived via immunoSEQ multiplex PCR, lists solely in-frame clones and lacks some. V and J calls and clone size follow that table, whereas D and trimming were derived from the DNA. The sample carries roughly 250,000 clones, roughly nine tenths recorded once. Clinical history as reported by participants underpinned cohort assignment.

The rearrangement joins TRBV19 to TRBJ1-6; the D is unclear. The specimen sequenced was PBMCs or T cells enriched from blood (not recorded which). This clonotype was sampled from a human donor in a cohort exposed to, infected with or recovered from COVID-19 (not recorded which). The donor label of this sample is uncertain. The CDR3 is CASSTPGYNSPLHF. In DNA, the CDR3 is TGTGCCAGTAGTACACCGGGTTATAATTCACCCCTCCACTTT.